A selection of T cell receptor beta chains follows, all from one sample in a study of blood T cell repertoires in COVID-19. The table came from immunoSEQ multiplex PCR; TCRdb's copy has only in-frame clones and leaves some out. The data show 110,000 to 150,000 clones, just under 85% seen once. Sequencing was done on a sample of PBMCs or T cells enriched from blood (not recorded which). Receptors originate from a middle-aged woman who had recovered from COVID-19. CDR3s include the opening cysteine and the closing phenylalanine or tryptophan. A D gene is named only where the DNA matches it firmly. A row's size may be missing; if present it is once, few, many or a size class.

v_call: TRBV5-5
j_call: TRBJ2-2
clone_size: .
d_call: TRBD2
cdr3_nt: TGTGCCAGCAGCCTCCGGTGGGAGGGCGCGGAGCTGTTTTTT
cdr3_aa: CASSLRWEGAELFF

v_call: TRBV6-5
j_call: TRBJ2-7
clone_size: few
d_call: .
cdr3_nt: TGTGCCAGCAGACTCTCAGACAGGTCCTCCTACGAGCAGTACTTC
cdr3_aa: CASRLSDRSSYEQYF

v_call: TRBV20-1
j_call: TRBJ1-2
clone_size: .
d_call: .
cdr3_nt: TGCAGTGCTAGTCTGGGGGGTGGCTACACCTTC
cdr3_aa: CSASLGGGYTF

v_call: TRBV7-3
j_call: TRBJ2-1
clone_size: .
d_call: TRBD2
cdr3_nt: TGTGCCAGCAGCCCTAGGGGTGGGCTAGCGGGACGGAGCTCCTACAATGAGCAGTTCTTC
cdr3_aa: CASSPRGGLAGRSSYNEQFF

v_call: TRBV11-2
j_call: TRBJ2-1
clone_size: .
d_call: .
cdr3_nt: TGTGCCAGCAGCTTAGACGCTACTCCCTACAATGAGCAGTTCTTC
cdr3_aa: CASSLDATPYNEQFF

v_call: TRBV6-5
j_call: TRBJ1-4
clone_size: .
d_call: .
cdr3_nt: TGTGCCAGCAGACAGGGTTGGACTAATGAAAAACTGTTTTTT
cdr3_aa: CASRQGWTNEKLFF

v_call: TRBV19
j_call: TRBJ1-2
clone_size: .
d_call: .
cdr3_nt: TGTGCCAGTAGTATGCAAGGGAGGGGTGGCTACACCTTC
cdr3_aa: CASSMQGRGGYTF

v_call: TRBV7-9
j_call: TRBJ2-1
clone_size: .
d_call: TRBD2
cdr3_nt: TGTGCCAGCAGCTTGGGGCTCCTCGCGTCTGCGGGACTATACAATGAGCAGTTCTTC
cdr3_aa: CASSLGLLASAGLYNEQFF

v_call: TRBV9
j_call: TRBJ2-1
clone_size: .
d_call: TRBD2
cdr3_nt: TGTGCCAGCAGCGTCGAGACTAGCACCTACGGTGAGCAGTTCTTC
cdr3_aa: CASSVETSTYGEQFF

v_call: TRBV28
j_call: TRBJ2-7
clone_size: .
d_call: .
cdr3_nt: TGTGCCAGCAGTTTCGGTCAGGGCATCTCCTACGAGCAGTACTTC
cdr3_aa: CASSFGQGISYEQYF

v_call: TRBV19
j_call: TRBJ2-7
clone_size: .
d_call: TRBD1
cdr3_nt: TGTGCCAGTAGTCCGGGACAGGGGTTGAACGAGCAGTACTTC
cdr3_aa: CASSPGQGLNEQYF

v_call: TRBV5-1
j_call: TRBJ2-7
clone_size: once
d_call: TRBD2
cdr3_nt: TGCGCCAGCTCCCAAAGGGCTAGCGGGAGCTTCTACGAGCAGTACTTC
cdr3_aa: CASSQRASGSFYEQYF

v_call: TRBV3-1/TRBV3-2
j_call: TRBJ2-7
clone_size: .
d_call: TRBD2
cdr3_nt: TGTGCCAGCAGCCTTGGGGCCGGGAGGGAATCCTACGAGCAGTACTTC
cdr3_aa: CASSLGAGRESYEQYF

v_call: TRBV5-1
j_call: TRBJ2-7
clone_size: once
d_call: TRBD2
cdr3_nt: TGCGCCAGCGGGACTAGCGGGAGTGGTGAGCAGTACTTC
cdr3_aa: CASGTSGSGEQYF

v_call: TRBV7-3
j_call: TRBJ2-1
clone_size: .
d_call: .
cdr3_nt: TGTGCCAGCAGTCCTGCGGGAAGCCGGTACAATGAGCAGTTCTTC
cdr3_aa: CASSPAGSRYNEQFF

v_call: TRBV5-1
j_call: TRBJ1-4
clone_size: .
d_call: TRBD1
cdr3_nt: TGCGCCAGCAGCCCGGCAGGGGGAACTAATGAAAAACTGTTTTTT
cdr3_aa: CASSPAGGTNEKLFF

v_call: TRBV6-5
j_call: TRBJ1-1
clone_size: .
d_call: .
cdr3_nt: TGTGCCAGCAGTTACGGGAGCATGAACACTGAAGCTTTCTTT
cdr3_aa: CASSYGSMNTEAFF

v_call: TRBV18
j_call: TRBJ1-3
clone_size: .
d_call: .
cdr3_nt: TGTGCCAGCTCACCACCTTCTGGGGAGGGAAACACCATATATTTT
cdr3_aa: CASSPPSGEGNTIYF

v_call: TRBV3-1/TRBV3-2
j_call: TRBJ2-1
clone_size: .
d_call: TRBD2
cdr3_nt: TGTGCCAGTGGACTAGCGGGGGCCTACAATGAGCAGTTCTTC
cdr3_aa: CASGLAGAYNEQFF

v_call: TRBV2
j_call: TRBJ2-5
clone_size: .
d_call: .
cdr3_nt: TGTGCCAGCATCCCAGGGAAAGTGGGAAAGACCCAGTACTTC
cdr3_aa: CASIPGKVGKTQYF

v_call: TRBV6-5
j_call: TRBJ1-2
clone_size: .
d_call: TRBD1
cdr3_nt: TGTGCCAGCAGTTACTCGGACAGGGTAACCTATGGCTACACCTTC
cdr3_aa: CASSYSDRVTYGYTF

v_call: TRBV4-1
j_call: TRBJ1-1
clone_size: once
d_call: .
cdr3_nt: TGCGCCAGCAGCCGCGACAGTGACACTGAAGCTTTCTTT
cdr3_aa: CASSRDSDTEAFF

v_call: TRBV9
j_call: TRBJ2-7
clone_size: once
d_call: TRBD1
cdr3_nt: TGTGCCAGCAGCGTAGGTCAGGGGGCGAGCTACGAGCAGTACTTC
cdr3_aa: CASSVGQGASYEQYF